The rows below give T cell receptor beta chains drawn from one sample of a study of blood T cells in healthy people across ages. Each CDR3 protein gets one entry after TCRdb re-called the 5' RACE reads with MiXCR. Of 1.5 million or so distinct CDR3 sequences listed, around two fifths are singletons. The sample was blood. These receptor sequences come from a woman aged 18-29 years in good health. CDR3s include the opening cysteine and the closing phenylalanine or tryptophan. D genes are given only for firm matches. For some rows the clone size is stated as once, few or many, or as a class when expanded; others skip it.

CDR3aa: CASGQEGQGGNIQYF
CDR3nt: TGCGCCAGCGGCCAAGAGGGACAGGGGGGAAACATTCAGTACTTC
j_gene: TRBJ2-4
abundance: NA
v_gene: TRBV4-1
d_gene: TRBD1

CDR3aa: CASSEEGTLLDSYTEAFF
CDR3nt: TGTGCCAGCAGTGAAGAAGGGACCCTATTGGACAGCTACACTGAAGCTTTCTTT
j_gene: TRBJ1-1
abundance: NA
v_gene: TRBV2
d_gene: NA

CDR3aa: CSVVETMNTEAFF
CDR3nt: TGCAGCGTTGTGGAGACAATGAACACTGAAGCTTTCTTT
j_gene: TRBJ1-1
abundance: NA
v_gene: TRBV29-1
d_gene: NA

CDR3aa: CAILAVSYNEQFF
CDR3nt: TGTGCCATACTAGCGGTCTCCTACAATGAGCAGTTCTTC
j_gene: TRBJ2-1
abundance: NA
v_gene: TRBV7-9
d_gene: TRBD2

CDR3aa: CASSWASAENNEQFF
CDR3nt: TGTGCCAGCAGCTGGGCAAGCGCCGAGAACAATGAGCAGTTCTTC
j_gene: TRBJ2-1
abundance: NA
v_gene: TRBV5-6
d_gene: NA

CDR3aa: CSALSASFQRETDTQYF
CDR3nt: TGCAGTGCCCTTTCGGCGAGTTTTCAACGGGAAACAGATACGCAGTATTTT
j_gene: TRBJ2-3
abundance: NA
v_gene: TRBV20-1
d_gene: NA

CDR3aa: CSARDRGTSSGGTQYF
CDR3nt: TGCAGTGCTAGGGACCGGGGGACTAGCTCAGGGGGGACCCAGTACTTC
j_gene: TRBJ2-5
abundance: NA
v_gene: TRBV20-1
d_gene: TRBD2

CDR3aa: CGAKRQGLGRDYGYTF
CDR3nt: TGCGGTGCTAAGAGACAAGGGCTCGGGCGGGACTATGGCTACACCTTC
j_gene: TRBJ1-2
abundance: NA
v_gene: TRBV20-1
d_gene: NA

CDR3aa: CASSLVLAGDSDTQYF
CDR3nt: TGTGCCAGCAGCTTAGTACTAGCGGGGGATTCAGATACGCAGTATTTT
j_gene: TRBJ2-3
abundance: NA
v_gene: TRBV7-2
d_gene: TRBD2

CDR3aa: CATSRDLIAGSTDTQYF
CDR3nt: TGTGCCACCAGCAGAGATCTTATAGCGGGAAGCACAGATACGCAGTATTTT
j_gene: TRBJ2-3
abundance: few
v_gene: TRBV15
d_gene: TRBD2

CDR3aa: CATSRSGQLLAKNIQYF
CDR3nt: TGTGCCACCAGCAGATCCGGGCAGCTCCTAGCCAAAAACATTCAGTACTTC
j_gene: TRBJ2-4
abundance: NA
v_gene: TRBV15
d_gene: NA

CDR3aa: CASSRGAFTDTQYF
CDR3nt: TGTGCCAGCAGCCGGGGGGCTTTCACAGATACGCAGTATTTT
j_gene: TRBJ2-3
abundance: many
v_gene: TRBV7-9
d_gene: NA

CDR3aa: CASSYPGIGTQYF
CDR3nt: TGTGCCAGCAGTTACCCAGGGATAGGGACCCAGTACTTC
j_gene: TRBJ2-5
abundance: few
v_gene: TRBV27
d_gene: NA

CDR3aa: CSARAGYEYNEQFF
CDR3nt: TGCAGTGCCAGGGCCGGGTATGAATACAATGAGCAGTTCTTC
j_gene: TRBJ2-1
abundance: NA
v_gene: TRBV20-1
d_gene: NA

CDR3aa: CASSRTGQPQHF
CDR3nt: TGTGCCAGCAGCCGAACCGGTCAGCCCCAGCATTTT
j_gene: TRBJ1-5
abundance: NA
v_gene: TRBV6-5
d_gene: NA

CDR3aa: CASSSGQAAANYGYTF
CDR3nt: TGTGCCAGTAGTAGCGGACAGGCCGCAGCTAACTATGGCTACACCTTC
j_gene: TRBJ1-2
abundance: NA
v_gene: TRBV19
d_gene: TRBD1

CDR3aa: CASSYQALAGGQKTADTQYF
CDR3nt: TGTGCCAGCAGTTACCAGGCCCTAGCGGGAGGTCAAAAAACTGCAGATACGCAGTATTTT
j_gene: TRBJ2-3
abundance: NA
v_gene: TRBV6-7
d_gene: TRBD2

CDR3aa: CASSLPGYGTGELFF
CDR3nt: TGTGCCAGCAGCCTCCCGGGGTATGGAACCGGGGAGCTGTTTTTT
j_gene: TRBJ2-2
abundance: NA
v_gene: TRBV14
d_gene: NA

CDR3aa: CASSPGIAEDTQYF
CDR3nt: TGTGCCAGCTCACCAGGGATAGCGGAAGATACGCAGTATTTT
j_gene: TRBJ2-3
abundance: NA
v_gene: TRBV18
d_gene: NA

CDR3aa: CASSLASGLGKETQYF
CDR3nt: TGTGCCAGCAGCTTAGCGTCGGGACTAGGGAAAGAGACCCAGTACTTC
j_gene: TRBJ2-5
abundance: NA
v_gene: TRBV7-2
d_gene: TRBD2

CDR3aa: CASSPYSGSFTNGQFF
CDR3nt: TGTGCCAGCAGCCCCTATAGCGGGAGCTTTACAAATGGGCAGTTCTTC
j_gene: TRBJ2-1
abundance: NA
v_gene: TRBV7-2
d_gene: TRBD2

CDR3aa: CSADPMAEAFF
CDR3nt: TGCAGTGCAGACCCGATGGCTGAAGCTTTCTTT
j_gene: TRBJ1-1
abundance: NA
v_gene: TRBV20-1
d_gene: NA

CDR3aa: CSASATSGGFDEQFF
CDR3nt: TGCAGTGCTAGCGCGACTAGCGGGGGGTTCGATGAGCAGTTCTTC
j_gene: TRBJ2-1
abundance: few
v_gene: TRBV20-1
d_gene: TRBD2

CDR3aa: CSVEAVTGAQYF
CDR3nt: TGCAGCGTTGAGGCAGTTACTGGGGCCCAGTACTTC
j_gene: TRBJ2-5
abundance: many
v_gene: TRBV29-1
d_gene: NA

CDR3aa: CASRTWGLAFTDTQYF
CDR3nt: TGTGCCAGCAGGACCTGGGGACTAGCGTTCACAGATACGCAGTATTTT
j_gene: TRBJ2-3
abundance: NA
v_gene: TRBV28
d_gene: TRBD2

CDR3aa: CASRQGTSGRDTQYF
CDR3nt: TGTGCCAGCAGACAAGGGACTAGCGGGAGGGATACGCAGTATTTT
j_gene: TRBJ2-3
abundance: NA
v_gene: TRBV3-1
d_gene: TRBD2

CDR3aa: CSAHLVGYNEQFF
CDR3nt: TGCAGTGCTCACCTGGTGGGCTACAATGAGCAGTTCTTC
j_gene: TRBJ2-1
abundance: NA
v_gene: TRBV20-1
d_gene: NA

CDR3aa: CASSLERPGTDTQYF
CDR3nt: TGTGCCAGCAGTTTAGAGCGTCCAGGGACAGATACGCAGTATTTT
j_gene: TRBJ2-3
abundance: few
v_gene: TRBV12-3/TRBV12-4
d_gene: NA

CDR3aa: CSARDLEPDNEQFF
CDR3nt: TGCAGTGCTAGAGATCTAGAGCCCGACAATGAGCAGTTCTTC
j_gene: TRBJ2-1
abundance: NA
v_gene: TRBV20-1
d_gene: NA

CDR3aa: CASRPPGSYNEQFF
CDR3nt: TGTGCCAGCAGGCCACCTGGGTCCTACAATGAGCAGTTCTTC
j_gene: TRBJ2-1
abundance: NA
v_gene: TRBV11-2
d_gene: NA

CDR3aa: CASSSRTSSRETQYF
CDR3nt: TGCGCCAGCAGCTCGAGGACTAGCAGTAGGGAGACCCAGTACTTC
j_gene: TRBJ2-5
abundance: NA
v_gene: TRBV5-1
d_gene: TRBD2

CDR3aa: CASSKEGLAVHEQFF
CDR3nt: TGTGCCAGCAGCAAAGAGGGACTAGCGGTGCATGAGCAGTTCTTC
j_gene: TRBJ2-1
abundance: NA
v_gene: TRBV14
d_gene: TRBD2

CDR3aa: CASSNLISGTERFYEQYF
CDR3nt: TGTGCCAGCAGCAACCTAATCTCCGGGACAGAAAGATTCTATGAGCAGTACTTC
j_gene: TRBJ2-7
abundance: few
v_gene: TRBV21-1
d_gene: NA

CDR3aa: CASSQDPGPAEQPQHF
CDR3nt: TGTGCCAGCAGCCAAGATCCAGGCCCGGCGGAACAGCCCCAGCATTTT
j_gene: TRBJ1-5
abundance: NA
v_gene: TRBV4-2
d_gene: NA

CDR3aa: CASSQGQFTDTQYF
CDR3nt: TGTGCCAGCAGCCAAGGGCAGTTCACGGATACGCAGTATTTT
j_gene: TRBJ2-3
abundance: NA
v_gene: TRBV13
d_gene: NA

CDR3aa: CASSYHSGGALETQYF
CDR3nt: TGTGCCAGCAGCTACCACAGCGGGGGGGCCTTGGAGACCCAGTACTTC
j_gene: TRBJ2-5
abundance: NA
v_gene: TRBV11-2
d_gene: TRBD2

CDR3aa: CASSEGGVPQGWDEQYF
CDR3nt: TGTGCCAGCAGTGAAGGAGGCGTACCTCAGGGGTGGGACGAGCAGTACTTC
j_gene: TRBJ2-7
abundance: NA
v_gene: TRBV25-1
d_gene: NA

CDR3aa: CAYRGGTDTQYF
CDR3nt: TGCGCTTACCGCGGGGGCACAGATACGCAGTATTTT
j_gene: TRBJ2-3
abundance: NA
v_gene: TRBV20-1
d_gene: NA

CDR3aa: CASSDTTFSYEQYF
CDR3nt: TGTGCCAGCAGTGACACGACATTCTCCTACGAGCAGTACTTC
j_gene: TRBJ2-7
abundance: NA
v_gene: TRBV6-6
d_gene: NA

CDR3aa: CASSAGTTDTDTQYF
CDR3nt: TGTGCCAGCAGCGCCGGGACTACTGACACAGATACGCAGTATTTT
j_gene: TRBJ2-3
abundance: NA
v_gene: TRBV9
d_gene: TRBD2

CDR3aa: CASAGGGRNYGYTF
CDR3nt: TGTGCCAGCGCCGGTGGAGGCCGTAACTATGGCTACACCTTC
j_gene: TRBJ1-2
abundance: NA
v_gene: TRBV3-1
d_gene: NA

CDR3aa: CAISEGQGNQPQHF
CDR3nt: TGTGCCATCAGTGAGGGGCAGGGCAATCAGCCCCAGCATTTT
j_gene: TRBJ1-5
abundance: few
v_gene: TRBV10-3
d_gene: NA

CDR3aa: CASSLASETQYF
CDR3nt: TGCGCCAGCAGCTTGGCTTCAGAGACCCAGTACTTC
j_gene: TRBJ2-5
abundance: many
v_gene: TRBV5-1
d_gene: NA

CDR3aa: CACSSRGATSYEQYF
CDR3nt: TGTGCCTGCAGTTCCCGTGGGGCTACCTCTTACGAGCAGTACTTC
j_gene: TRBJ2-7
abundance: NA
v_gene: TRBV27
d_gene: NA

CDR3aa: CASSLGPTSLHYEQYF
CDR3nt: TGTGCCAGCAGCTTAGGCCCTACTAGCTTACACTACGAGCAGTACTTC
j_gene: TRBJ2-7
abundance: few
v_gene: TRBV7-9
d_gene: NA

CDR3aa: CASGLSPRAGGNYNEQFF
CDR3nt: TGTGCTAGTGGTTTGTCCCCGAGGGCGGGAGGGAACTACAATGAGCAGTTCTTC
j_gene: TRBJ2-1
abundance: NA
v_gene: TRBV12-5
d_gene: TRBD2

CDR3aa: CASSYPSTSGEGEQFF
CDR3nt: TGCGCCAGCAGCTATCCCTCGACTAGCGGGGAGGGTGAGCAGTTCTTC
j_gene: TRBJ2-1
abundance: NA
v_gene: TRBV5-1
d_gene: TRBD2

CDR3aa: CASSLRGYDNEQFF
CDR3nt: TGCGCCAGCAGCTTGCGGGGTTATGACAATGAGCAGTTCTTC
j_gene: TRBJ2-1
abundance: NA
v_gene: TRBV5-1
d_gene: NA

CDR3aa: CASSSSRDNLNYGYTF
CDR3nt: TGTGCCAGCAGTTCGTCACGGGACAACCTCAACTATGGCTACACCTTC
j_gene: TRBJ1-2
abundance: NA
v_gene: TRBV6-5
d_gene: NA

CDR3aa: CSASWRGSYNEQFF
CDR3nt: TGCAGTGCTAGCTGGCGTGGTTCCTACAATGAGCAGTTCTTC
j_gene: TRBJ2-1
abundance: NA
v_gene: TRBV20-1
d_gene: NA

CDR3aa: CASSLPRREQYF
CDR3nt: TGTGCCAGCAGCTTGCCCAGGAGGGAGCAGTACTTC
j_gene: TRBJ2-7
abundance: few
v_gene: TRBV7-2
d_gene: NA

CDR3aa: CAWSTTAEQYF
CDR3nt: TGTGCCTGGAGTACAACCGCGGAGCAGTACTTC
j_gene: TRBJ2-4
abundance: NA
v_gene: TRBV30
d_gene: NA

CDR3aa: CASSLVGSVVKNIQYF
CDR3nt: TGTGCCAGCAGCTTAGTTGGTAGCGTGGTCAAAAACATTCAGTACTTC
j_gene: TRBJ2-4
abundance: few
v_gene: TRBV7-9
d_gene: NA

CDR3aa: CASSAIAYEQYF
CDR3nt: TGTGCCAGCAGCGCGATAGCGTACGAGCAGTACTTC
j_gene: TRBJ2-7
abundance: few
v_gene: TRBV14
d_gene: NA

CDR3aa: CSASPTGTSGPSQETQYF
CDR3nt: TGCAGTGCTAGTCCCACCGGGACTAGCGGGCCCTCCCAAGAGACCCAGTACTTC
j_gene: TRBJ2-5
abundance: few
v_gene: TRBV20-1
d_gene: TRBD2

CDR3aa: CASSQVARASNQPQHF
CDR3nt: TGCGCCAGCAGCCAAGTTGCGAGGGCTTCTAATCAGCCCCAGCATTTT
j_gene: TRBJ1-5
abundance: NA
v_gene: TRBV4-1
d_gene: NA

CDR3aa: CASSRGNTYEQYF
CDR3nt: TGTGCCAGCTCCCGGGGGAATACCTACGAGCAGTACTTC
j_gene: TRBJ2-7
abundance: NA
v_gene: TRBV9
d_gene: NA

CDR3aa: CASSESLGGPNYGYTF
CDR3nt: TGTGCCAGCAGTGAATCCCTTGGGGGCCCTAACTATGGCTACACCTTC
j_gene: TRBJ1-2
abundance: NA
v_gene: TRBV25-1
d_gene: NA

CDR3aa: CASLPDRPTDTQYF
CDR3nt: TGTGCCAGCCTTCCGGACAGACCCACAGATACGCAGTATTTT
j_gene: TRBJ2-3
abundance: few
v_gene: TRBV6-4
d_gene: NA

CDR3aa: CASSVASDYEQYF
CDR3nt: TGTGCCAGCAGTGTAGCCTCCGACTACGAGCAGTACTTC
j_gene: TRBJ2-7
abundance: many
v_gene: TRBV12-3/TRBV12-4
d_gene: NA